These T cell receptor beta chains were read from a single sample in a study of blood T cell repertoires in COVID-19. The data were produced by immunoSEQ multiplex PCR, yet TCRdb's version contains in-frame clones alone and is incomplete. The table has 85,000 to 100,000 clones, 70% to 85% seen once. The specimen was peripheral blood. The receptors here all came from a human donor in a cohort sampled during active COVID-19. CDR3s include the opening cysteine and the closing phenylalanine or tryptophan. A D gene is named only where the DNA matches it firmly. Clone size is stated in some rows and not others, as once, few, many or a class when expanded.

v_gene	abundance	j_gene	d_gene	CDR3nt	CDR3aa
TRBV10-3	NA	TRBJ2-1	NA	TGTGCCATCAGTGGGCGGTACAATGAGCAGTTCTTC	CAISGRYNEQFF
TRBV10-3	NA	TRBJ2-3	TRBD2	TGTGCCATCTCTAGCGGGGGTAGCACAGATACGCAGTATTTT	CAISSGGSTDTQYF
TRBV5-5	once	TRBJ1-1	NA	TGTGCCAGCAGCGGAGGGACTCGGAACACTGAAGCTTTCTTT	CASSGGTRNTEAFF
TRBV6-6	NA	TRBJ2-2	NA	TGTGCCAGCAGCGAGAGGCAGAACACCGGGGAGCTGTTTTTT	CASSERQNTGELFF
TRBV5-1	NA	TRBJ2-7	TRBD1	TGCGCCAGCAGCTTCGGGGACAGTACCTACGAGCAGTACTTC	CASSFGDSTYEQYF
TRBV5-1	NA	TRBJ1-2	NA	TGCGCCAGCAGCCCGACAGATAACTATGGCTACACCTTC	CASSPTDNYGYTF
TRBV29-1	NA	TRBJ1-6	TRBD1	TGCAGCGTTGGGCTGGGACAGCAAAATTCACCCCTCCACTTT	CSVGLGQQNSPLHF
TRBV6-4	NA	TRBJ1-2	NA	TGTGCCAGCAGTGACTCGGGGGGATTAGAGAGCTACACCTTC	CASSDSGGLESYTF
TRBV4-3	NA	TRBJ1-5	NA	TGCGCCAGCAGCCAAGATGGGCGGGGCAATCAGCCCCAGCATTTT	CASSQDGRGNQPQHF
TRBV5-5	NA	TRBJ1-2	TRBD1	TGTGCCAGCAGCTTGGTGGGGACAGGCTATGGCTACACCTTC	CASSLVGTGYGYTF
TRBV9	NA	TRBJ2-2	NA	TGTGCCAGCAGCGTTGTTGGGGGCGCCGGGGAGCTGTTTTTT	CASSVVGGAGELFF
TRBV5-4	NA	TRBJ2-1	TRBD2	TGTGCCAGCAGCACGGGACTAGCGGGTGTCACCTACAATGAGCAGTTCTTC	CASSTGLAGVTYNEQFF
TRBV28	NA	TRBJ2-7	TRBD1	TGTGCCAGCAGGATTCAGGGGGTCCACGAGCAGTACTTC	CASRIQGVHEQYF
TRBV12-3/TRBV12-4	once	TRBJ1-2	NA	TGTGCCAGCACCACGGGGGGCTATGGCTACACCTTC	CASTTGGYGYTF
TRBV7-6	NA	TRBJ2-2	NA	TGTGCCAGCAGCTTTTCGTCGGGAAGGTCCGGGGAGCTGTTTTTT	CASSFSSGRSGELFF
TRBV18	NA	TRBJ1-6	NA	TGTGCCAGCTCACCACCGGGGGGGAACCTAAATTCACCCCTCCACTTT	CASSPPGGNLNSPLHF
TRBV28	NA	TRBJ2-1	NA	TGTGCCAGCCTGGGGGGGGCCTTAGGGTCCTACAATGAGCAGTTCTTC	CASLGGALGSYNEQFF
TRBV11-2	NA	TRBJ2-1	TRBD2	TGTGCCAGCAGCCCCTTAGCGGGTTATGAGCAGTTCTTC	CASSPLAGYEQFF
TRBV29-1	once	TRBJ2-3	NA	TGCAGCGTTGATTCTAGCTGGTACACAGATACGCAGTATTTT	CSVDSSWYTDTQYF
TRBV12-5	NA	TRBJ2-1	TRBD1	TGTGCTAGTGGTTTGGTAGCCGTGGCAGGGGGCAATGAGCAGTTCTTC	CASGLVAVAGGNEQFF
TRBV25-1	NA	TRBJ2-1	NA	TGTGCCAGCAGTGGACCCCAAGGGAGCTCCTACAATGAGCAGTTCTTC	CASSGPQGSSYNEQFF
TRBV27	NA	TRBJ2-1	TRBD2	TGTGCCAGCCGACTAGCGGGGAGCAATGAGCAGTTCTTC	CASRLAGSNEQFF
TRBV29-1	NA	TRBJ2-2	TRBD2	TGCAGCGCTGGGACTAGCGTTGGCCCCACCGGGGAGCTGTTTTTT	CSAGTSVGPTGELFF
TRBV18	NA	TRBJ2-5	NA	TGTGCCAGCTCATTTTCGCAGGGACTCCAAGAGACCCAGTACTTC	CASSFSQGLQETQYF
TRBV7-2	NA	TRBJ2-7	NA	TGTGCCAGCAGCCAAACTAGTGTCGAGCAGTACTTC	CASSQTSVEQYF
TRBV5-5	NA	TRBJ1-6	NA	TGTGCCAGCAGCTTGAGTAGGGGACACTTCTATAATTCACCCCTCCACTTT	CASSLSRGHFYNSPLHF
TRBV7-9	NA	TRBJ2-5	NA	TGTGCCAGCAGCCTTTCCCGGGTCCCTCTGGTGGAAAGAGAGACCCAGTACTTC	CASSLSRVPLVERETQYF
TRBV5-1	NA	TRBJ2-1	TRBD2	TGCGCCAGCAGCTCGGGAGCGGGAGGGCCACGTGATGAGCAGTTCTTC	CASSSGAGGPRDEQFF
TRBV27	NA	TRBJ1-5	TRBD1	TGTGCCAGCAGTGGTGGGACAGGGGGCAATCAGCCCCAGCATTTT	CASSGGTGGNQPQHF
TRBV6-5	NA	TRBJ2-7	NA	TGTGCCAGCAGTTACTCGGGGGCACAGGGAAGCGAGCAGTACTTC	CASSYSGAQGSEQYF
TRBV21-1	NA	TRBJ1-1	NA	TGTGCCAGCAGCAAAGTATGCGGGCGGCCAAGGGACACTGAAGCTTTCTTT	CASSKVCGRPRDTEAFF
TRBV19	NA	TRBJ1-1	NA	TGTGCCAGTAGCACCAGGGACTTGAACACTGAAGCTTTCTTT	CASSTRDLNTEAFF
TRBV10-3	NA	TRBJ2-4	NA	TGTGCCATCAGTGAGTCGAGGGACACCCGGGCCGACATTCAGTACTTC	CAISESRDTRADIQYF
TRBV6-5	NA	TRBJ1-2	NA	TGTGCCAGCAGTTACTCGAAAGGGGCGCGTAGCTATGGCTACACCTTC	CASSYSKGARSYGYTF
TRBV5-1	NA	TRBJ2-2	NA	TGCGCCAGCAGCTTGGGAATGGGCGCCGGGGAGCTGTTTTTT	CASSLGMGAGELFF
TRBV4-2	NA	TRBJ2-5	TRBD2	TGTGCCAGCAGCCGCGGGACTAGGGTCAAAGGGATTCAAGAGACCCAGTACTTC	CASSRGTRVKGIQETQYF
TRBV18	NA	TRBJ1-4	NA	TGTGCCAGCTCAAGTACGGGAGCAACTAATGAAAAACTGTTTTTT	CASSSTGATNEKLFF
TRBV5-1	NA	TRBJ2-3	NA	TGCGCCAGCAGCTTGGGGCGGGACTTGGACACAGATACGCAGTATTTT	CASSLGRDLDTDTQYF
TRBV6-5	NA	TRBJ1-3	TRBD1	TGTGCCAGCGCCAGGGGGTCATCTGAAGGAAACACCATATATTTT	CASARGSSEGNTIYF
TRBV5-1	NA	TRBJ2-5	NA	TGCGCCAGCAGCTTGTTCCGGGGAGAGACCCAGTACTTC	CASSLFRGETQYF
TRBV7-2	NA	TRBJ2-7	NA	TGTGCCAGCAGCTTAGCAGTAGCAGCGCTGTACTTC	CASSLAVAALYF
TRBV6-6	NA	TRBJ1-5	NA	TGTGCCAGCAGTTACTCGTTGGAGGGAGGTCAGCCCCAGCATTTT	CASSYSLEGGQPQHF
TRBV7-9	NA	TRBJ2-1	NA	TGTGCCAGCAGCTTAAGGGGGACCCCCTACAATGAGCAGTTCTTC	CASSLRGTPYNEQFF
TRBV24-1	NA	TRBJ2-5	TRBD1	TGTGCCACCAGTGATTCCGGGACAGGGATCCAAGAGACCCAGTACTTC	CATSDSGTGIQETQYF
TRBV7-6	NA	TRBJ2-7	TRBD2	TGTGCCAGCAGCTTAGTGTCCGGGACTAGCGGGAGAGCCTACGAGCAGTACTTC	CASSLVSGTSGRAYEQYF
TRBV6-5	NA	TRBJ1-5	TRBD1	TGTGCCAGCAGTTCCGAGGGCAGGGGGCTCAATCAGCCCCAGCATTTT	CASSSEGRGLNQPQHF
TRBV7-2	NA	TRBJ2-2	NA	TGTGCCAGCAGCTTATTTGCTGGGACTACCCAGGGGACCGGGGAGCTGTTTTTT	CASSLFAGTTQGTGELFF
TRBV19	NA	TRBJ2-1	TRBD2	TGTGCCAGTAGTATGGGAAGCGGGAGGGAGGGTGAGCAGTTCTTC	CASSMGSGREGEQFF
TRBV5-5	NA	TRBJ2-2	TRBD1	TGTGCCAGCAGCCCCACCGGGACAGCGACGAACACCGGGGAGCTGTTTTTT	CASSPTGTATNTGELFF
TRBV9	few	TRBJ1-4	TRBD1	TGTGCCAGCAGCGTAGGTTCGGGAACAGGGGGCGAAGGTTATAATGAAAAACTGTTTTTT	CASSVGSGTGGEGYNEKLFF
TRBV2	NA	TRBJ1-1	NA	TGTGCCAGCAGTGCCGATGAGAGGGTGAACACTGAAGCTTTCTTT	CASSADERVNTEAFF
TRBV29-1	NA	TRBJ2-5	TRBD1	TGCAGCGTTGTGGGTAGGGGGCGGGAGACCCAGTACTTC	CSVVGRGRETQYF
TRBV7-9	NA	TRBJ2-6	NA	TGTGCCAGCAGCTTAGCGGTAGGGGCTGGGGCCAACGTCCTGACTTTC	CASSLAVGAGANVLTF
TRBV28	NA	TRBJ1-4	NA	TGTGCCAGCGGAGACAGTAACTTTGAAAAACTGTTTTTT	CASGDSNFEKLFF
TRBV7-7	NA	TRBJ2-5	TRBD1	TGTGCTAGCAGCTTGGGACAGGGAGGGTCGACAGAGACCCAGTACTTC	CASSLGQGGSTETQYF
TRBV4-2	NA	TRBJ2-1	TRBD1	TGTGCCAGCAGCCACATGGGACAGGGTCCCAATGAGCAGTTCTTC	CASSHMGQGPNEQFF
TRBV6-5	NA	TRBJ2-7	TRBD1	TGTGCCAGCAGTTACTCGGGACAGGACTCCTACGAGCAGTACTTC	CASSYSGQDSYEQYF
TRBV4-2	NA	TRBJ1-3	NA	TGTGCCAGCAGCCAAGAAGAGGCGCACTGGACTCCAAGGGGGGGAAACACCATATATTTT	CASSQEEAHWTPRGGNTIYF
TRBV6-2/TRBV6-3	NA	TRBJ1-4	NA	TGTGCCAGCAGTTCGGGGGGATCAGGGGAAAAACTGTTTTTT	CASSSGGSGEKLFF
TRBV28	NA	TRBJ2-5	TRBD2	TGTGCCAGCACCGCCCCTCGGCCCGGACTAGCGGGAGTTAAGACCCAGTACTTC	CASTAPRPGLAGVKTQYF